These T cell receptor beta chains were read from a single sample in a study of identical twins. TCRdb fed the 5' RACE reads into MiXCR, producing one record per CDR3 protein. The sample holds some 210,000 distinct CDR3 sequences, approximately 15% seen once. The sample was also linked to a second study, of T cells expressing NK-cell markers.

The sequenced material came from CD8+ T cells sorted from blood. The receptor set was obtained from a woman in her late teens or twenties in good health. CDR3s include the opening cysteine and the closing phenylalanine or tryptophan. Fields, in order: J gene, CDR3 length, D gene, clone size, V gene, CDR3 protein, CDR3 DNA. A D gene is named only where the DNA matches it firmly. Clone size, where shown, is once, few, many, or a class for clones that have expanded.

>TRBJ2-1|17|TRBD2|.|TRBV3-1
CASSQGLAGPSYNEQFF
TGTGCCAGCAGCCAAGGACTAGCGGGGCCCTCCTACAATGAGCAGTTCTTC
>TRBJ1-1|16|TRBD1|few|TRBV5-1
CASSLGPGQGSTEAFF
TGCGCCAGCAGCTTGGGCCCGGGACAGGGGAGCACTGAAGCTTTCTTT
>TRBJ2-1|16|.|.|TRBV6-2/TRBV6-3
CASSYSWLAEANEQFF
TGTGCCAGCAGTTACTCGTGGTTAGCGGAAGCCAATGAGCAGTTCTTC
>TRBJ2-7|16|TRBD1|.|TRBV7-6
CASSLGPGTGGYEQYF
TGTGCCAGCAGCTTAGGGCCCGGGACAGGGGGCTACGAGCAGTACTTC
>TRBJ2-5|14|.|.|TRBV14
CASSQEQREETQYF
TGTGCCAGCAGCCAAGAACAAAGGGAAGAGACCCAGTACTTC
>TRBJ1-1|19|TRBD1|.|TRBV11-1
CASSSSILLQGARNTEAFF
TGTGCCAGCAGCTCCTCAATCCTTCTACAGGGGGCTAGGAACACTGAAGCTTTCTTT
>TRBJ2-7|15|TRBD1|few|TRBV13
CASSLGQGRSYEQYF
TGTGCCAGCAGCCTCGGACAGGGGAGGTCCTACGAGCAGTACTTC
>TRBJ2-1|15|.|few|TRBV9
CASSPRGLTYNEQFF
TGTGCCAGCAGCCCGAGGGGGTTAACCTACAATGAGCAGTTCTTC
>TRBJ2-2|14|TRBD1|.|TRBV9
CASMETGVAGELFF
TGTGCCAGCATGGAGACAGGGGTGGCCGGGGAGCTGTTTTTT
>TRBJ1-5|12|.|few|TRBV12-3/TRBV12-4
CASSLGLQPQHF
TGTGCCAGCAGTTTGGGTCTGCAGCCCCAGCATTTT
>TRBJ2-2|16|TRBD2|few|TRBV11-3
CASSFSGGRVGGELFF
TGTGCCAGCAGCTTCTCTGGCGGGAGAGTTGGCGGGGAGCTGTTTTTT
>TRBJ2-3|14|TRBD2|.|TRBV20-1
CSARGSGSSDTQYF
TGCAGTGCTAGAGGTAGCGGGAGTTCGGATACGCAGTATTTT
>TRBJ1-1|16|.|.|TRBV24-1
CATGVQGRAANTEAFF
TGTGCCACCGGAGTACAGGGTAGGGCGGCGAACACTGAAGCTTTCTTT
>TRBJ2-1|10|.|.|TRBV29-1
CSAGNNEQFF
TGCAGCGCCGGAAACAATGAGCAGTTCTTC
>TRBJ2-7|14|.|few|TRBV7-9
CASRPQGSSYEQYF
TGTGCCAGCAGGCCACAGGGCAGCTCCTACGAGCAGTACTTC
>TRBJ2-5|13|.|.|TRBV12-3/TRBV12-4
CASSLIAQETQYF
TGTGCCAGCAGTTTGATAGCCCAAGAGACCCAGTACTTC
>TRBJ1-2|13|.|.|TRBV7-9
CASSLAGDYGYTF
TGTGCCAGCAGCTTGGCCGGGGACTATGGCTACACCTTC
>TRBJ1-1|14|TRBD1|.|TRBV7-9
CASSHRDRGTEAFF
TGTGCCAGCAGCCATAGGGACAGGGGCACTGAAGCTTTCTTT
>TRBJ1-2|14|.|.|TRBV4-3
CASSSTLGAYGYTF
TGCGCCAGCAGCTCCACGCTGGGGGCCTATGGCTACACCTTC
>TRBJ2-7|15|.|.|TRBV21-1
CASSKSLVHPYEQYF
TGTGCCAGCAGCAAATCGCTCGTACATCCCTACGAGCAGTACTTC
>TRBJ2-3|10|.|.|TRBV29-1
CSVVADTQYF
TGCAGCGTTGTAGCAGATACGCAGTATTTT
>TRBJ2-7|15|.|few|TRBV10-3
CAISPVETLSYEQYF
TGTGCCATCAGTCCCGTCGAAACCCTCTCCTACGAGCAGTACTTC
>TRBJ2-1|17|TRBD2|.|TRBV29-1
CSVSGRDPAGEYNEQFF
TGCAGCGTTTCCGGGCGGGACCCAGCGGGGGAGTACAATGAGCAGTTCTTC
>TRBJ1-1|13|TRBD1|.|TRBV11-2
CASPRTGGTEAFF
TGTGCCAGCCCCCGGACAGGCGGCACTGAAGCTTTCTTT
>TRBJ2-2|12|.|few|TRBV12-3/TRBV12-4
CASGGAAGELFF
TGTGCAAGTGGGGGGGCGGCCGGGGAGCTGTTTTTT
>TRBJ2-2|15|TRBD2|.|TRBV20-1
CSARTSGSDTGELFF
TGCAGTGCTAGGACTAGCGGGAGTGACACCGGGGAGCTGTTTTTT
>TRBJ2-7|15|.|few|TRBV2
CASSVGAREMDEQYF
TGTGCCAGCAGTGTGGGGGCCAGGGAGATGGACGAGCAGTACTTC
>TRBJ1-1|12|.|few|TRBV29-1
CSVEDGGAEAFF
TGCAGCGTTGAAGACGGGGGGGCCGAAGCTTTCTTT
>TRBJ2-7|13|.|.|TRBV9
CASSVVPGYEQYF
TGTGCCAGCAGCGTAGTCCCGGGCTACGAGCAGTACTTC
>TRBJ2-1|16|TRBD2|few|TRBV20-1
CSASRITSGSYNEQFF
TGCAGTGCTAGTCGGATTACTAGCGGATCCTACAATGAGCAGTTCTTC
>TRBJ2-1|14|.|.|TRBV9
CASTEGVLGNEQFF
TGTGCCAGCACTGAGGGAGTCCTGGGGAATGAGCAGTTCTTC
>TRBJ1-5|15|.|.|TRBV15
CATRKEGGQGQPQHF
TGTGCCACCAGAAAGGAGGGCGGCCAGGGGCAGCCCCAGCATTTT
>TRBJ2-7|13|.|few|TRBV3-1
CASSGGVNYEQYF
TGTGCCAGCAGTGGCGGGGTTAACTACGAGCAGTACTTC
>TRBJ1-1|18|TRBD1|.|TRBV6-1
CASRASFSSQGEETEAFF
TGTGCCAGCAGGGCCTCTTTCTCCTCACAGGGGGAGGAAACTGAAGCTTTCTTT
>TRBJ2-1|15|.|.|TRBV24-1
CATSSGGGLYNEQFF
TGTGCCACCAGCAGTGGCGGGGGCCTTTACAATGAGCAGTTCTTC
>TRBJ2-7|15|.|once|TRBV20-1
CSARDQWGSPYEQYF
TGCAGTGCTAGAGATCAGTGGGGGTCCCCCTACGAGCAGTACTTC
>TRBJ2-5|17|TRBD1|.|TRBV7-8
CASSTRTGGLYGETQYF
TGTGCCAGCAGCACACGGACAGGGGGCCTTTATGGAGAGACCCAGTACTTC
>TRBJ1-5|15|.|.|TRBV6-2/TRBV6-3
CASRWTENFNQPQHF
TGTGCCAGCAGATGGACAGAAAATTTCAATCAGCCCCAGCATTTT
>TRBJ2-1|12|.|few|TRBV18
CASSLTSSEQFF
TGTGCCAGCTCGCTAACAAGTTCTGAGCAGTTCTTC
>TRBJ2-1|15|TRBD1|.|TRBV7-3
CASSLMLGQGSEQFF
TGTGCCAGCAGCTTAATGCTGGGACAGGGGAGTGAGCAGTTCTTC
>TRBJ2-7|15|TRBD2|many|TRBV20-1
CSARGVASGIHEQYF
TGCAGTGCCCGAGGGGTGGCTAGCGGGATCCACGAGCAGTACTTC
>TRBJ2-1|13|.|.|TRBV29-1
CSGVPAGHNEQFF
TGCAGCGGTGTCCCAGCGGGCCACAATGAGCAGTTCTTC
>TRBJ2-1|15|TRBD2|.|TRBV11-3
CASSPKRGGWDEQFF
TGTGCCAGCAGCCCAAAGCGGGGGGGCTGGGATGAGCAGTTCTTC
>TRBJ2-7|11|.|few|TRBV29-1
CSVARSYEQYF
TGCAGCGTTGCCAGATCGTACGAGCAGTACTTC
>TRBJ2-1|17|.|few|TRBV2
CASSPTYLSGSYNEQFF
TGTGCCAGCAGCCCGACATACCTTAGCGGTTCCTACAATGAGCAGTTCTTC
>TRBJ2-7|15|.|.|TRBV6-5
CASSYSKYPSYEQYF
TGTGCCAGCAGTTACTCGAAATACCCCTCCTACGAGCAGTACTTC
>TRBJ1-2|12|TRBD1|.|TRBV29-1
CSVRQGPRGYTF
TGCAGCGTCAGACAGGGCCCCCGAGGCTACACCTTC
>TRBJ2-1|13|.|.|TRBV5-6
CASSLSAGPEQFF
TGTGCCAGCAGCTTGTCAGCGGGTCCTGAGCAGTTCTTC